This T cell receptor (beta chain) was sequenced for a study of blood T cell repertoires in COVID-19. This CDR3 spans 14 amino acids. Trimming removed 4 bases from V and 5 bases from J; junction bases left unmatched: 2. CDR1 is SNHLY and CDR2 is FYNNEI in the germline V gene. The protocol was immunoSEQ multiplex PCR, while the TCRdb copy is restricted to in-frame clones and leaves out a portion. The table has under 85,000 clones, approximately 82% seen once; the top ten hold 30% to 45%. This sequence originates from a man aged 80 or over with active or convalescent COVID-19. The sequenced sample consisted of peripheral blood. This chain joins TRBV2 and TRBJ1-6, with 7 bases identical to TRBD1. The CDR3 spells CASSGQGDNSPLHF. The CDR3 coding sequence is TGTGCCAGCAGTGGCCAGGGGGATAATTCACCCCTCCACTTT.